The next 27 T cell receptor beta chains were all read from a single sample in a study of cytomegalovirus exposure and HLA in healthy donors (dated by TCRdb to 2016 to 2017). The library relied on the immunoSEQ multiplex PCR assay. For the multiplex PCR, a mixture combining 60 forward primers for TCR Vbeta segments and 13 reverse primers for TCR Jbeta segments was used. TCRdb provides this immuneACCESS table in a form limited to in-frame rearrangements. Some clones are lacking; in checked studies, under half of them reflect an unresolved V gene, and why the rest are absent is not known. The sample contains some 140,000 clones, 60% to 75% of them found a single time. Approximately 1.7% of the sample is in the top ten clones. Sequences were obtained from PBMCs. The source is a human donor in good health.

The chain has TRBV11-3 and TRBJ2-1; TRBD2 agrees at 11 bases. V was clipped by 1 base and J by 7 bases; unmatched bases: 3. CDR1 is SGHNT, CDR2 YENEEA, per germline. This CDR3 is built from 15 residues. This chain's CDR3 is CASSLGTSGPNEQFF. Written as DNA, the CDR3 is TGTGCCAGCAGCTTAGGGACTAGCGGGCCAAATGAGCAGTTCTTC.

The V and J genes are TRBV28 and TRBJ2-7; maybe TRBD2 (6 bases). The CDR3 runs to 15 residues. Germline CDR1 reads MDHEN; CDR2 reads SYDVKM. V lost 2 bases and J 2 bases, leaving 13 bases between the germline ends. The CDR3 sequence: CASSLPTSRTYEQYF. DNA for the CDR3: TGTGCCAGCAGTTTACCCACTAGCCGAACCTACGAGCAGTACTTC.

V usage is TRBV5-4 and J usage is TRBJ1-5; TRBD1 is a possible D gene (6 bases). The germline V gene encodes CDR1 SGHNT and CDR2 YYREEE (reference sequence). V was cut by 0 bases and J by 2 bases, with 18 bases left in between. There are 18 residues in the CDR3. The CDR3 spells CASSLDGGGGMGNQPQHF. The CDR3 DNA is TGTGCCAGCAGCTTGGATGGCGGGGGCGGGATGGGCAATCAGCCCCAGCATTTT.

The chain is built from TRBV4-1 and TRBJ2-3; D gene uncertain. Germline CDR1 reads MGHRA; CDR2 reads YSYEKL. V gave up 0 bases and J gave up 5 bases, with 15 bases separating them. The CDR3 extends over 16 amino acids. This CDR3 reads CASSQESARRKDTQYF. DNA of the CDR3: TGCGCCAGCAGCCAAGAGTCGGCTAGAAGGAAAGATACGCAGTATTTT.

The CDR3 sequence: CASSVGTGISEAFF. DNA of the CDR3: TGTGCCAGCAGCGTCGGGACAGGGATTTCTGAAGCTTTCTTT. The rearrangement uses TRBV9 and TRBJ1-1; 9 nucleotides agree with TRBD1. Germline V CDR1 and CDR2: SGDLS, YYNGEE. The CDR3 runs 14 residues. Trimming at V came to 2 bases and at J to 6 bases, leaving 5 bases not matched to a gene.

In this sample, this clone turned up a few times. The CDR3 reads CASSPGLAKETQYF. CDR3 in DNA: TGCGCCAGCAGCCCGGGACTAGCGAAAGAGACCCAGTACTTC. The chain recombines TRBV5-1 with TRBJ2-5; 10 nucleotides align to TRBD2. Germline V gene data show CDR1 as SGHRS and CDR2 as YFSETQ. The CDR3 sequence is 14 residues long. V shed 4 bases and J 3 bases; nucleotides not matched to a gene: 3.

The chain uses TRBV19 and TRBJ2-2; D may be TRBD1 (6 bases). In germline, CDR1 is LNHDA, CDR2 SQIVND (reference sequence). This CDR3 spans 16 amino acids. V was cut by 11 bases and J by 4 bases, with 23 bases left in between. The CDR3 reads CAGGERGMRVTGELFF. The CDR3 nucleotides are TGTGCCGGTGGAGAGAGGGGGATGCGTGTCACCGGGGAGCTGTTTTTT.

This chain connects TRBV6-5 to TRBJ1-1; D is possibly TRBD1 (6 bases). Per germline, CDR1 MNHEY and CDR2 SVGAGI. V lost 6 bases and J lost 4, with 9 bases in between. CDR3 length: 12 residues. CDR3 bases: TGTGCCAGCAGAACACAGGGCACTGAAGCTTTCTTT. Translated, it gives CASRTQGTEAFF.

This clone was recorded a few times. V usage is TRBV5-5 and J usage is TRBJ1-5, with 7 bases aligning to TRBD1. J gave up 3 bases and V 4 bases, and 4 bases lay outside the gene matches. This CDR3 has 14 residues. The germline CDR1 and CDR2 sequences are SGHKS and YYEKEE (reference sequence). For the CDR3, the DNA is TGTGCCAGCAGCCACGGGACAGTCAATCAGCCCCAGCATTTT. Encoded protein: CASSHGTVNQPQHF.

The chain has TRBV6-5 and TRBJ1-3; 7 bases agree with TRBD1. Germline loops: CDR1 MNHEY, CDR2 SVGAGI. Trimming removed 6 bases from V and 1 base from J; junction bases left unmatched: 3. The CDR3 sequence is 14 residues long. CDR3 coding DNA: TGTGCCAGCAGGACAGGGACTTCTGGAAACACCATATATTTT. This codes for CASRTGTSGNTIYF.

This chain uses TRBV11-2 with TRBJ2-2; D may be TRBD2 (6 bases). Trimming pared 10 bases from V and 5 bases from J, leaving 23 bases between. The germline CDR1 and CDR2 sequences are SGHAT and FQNNGV. This CDR3 contains 16 residues. CDR3 in DNA: TGTGCCACCCTCCCGGGCTGGCGGGGCCGAACCGGGGAGCTGTTTTTT. Translation gives CATLPGWRGRTGELFF.

CDR3 residues: CASSPGLPGQGNEQFF. CDR3 bases: TGTGCCAGCAGCCCGGGTCTCCCGGGACAGGGTAATGAGCAGTTCTTC. This chain connects TRBV7-9 to TRBJ2-1; the match to TRBD1 covers 9 bases. This CDR3 has 16 residues. J lost 7 bases, V lost 5 bases, and 12 bases had no gene match. Germline CDR1 reads SEHNR; CDR2 reads FQNEAQ (reference sequence).

The rearrangement links TRBV28 to TRBJ2-5; 7 nucleotides agree with TRBD2. Germline CDR1 and CDR2: MDHEN and SYDVKM. The J segment lost 4 bases and the V segment lost 5 bases, leaving 10 bases of the junction unmatched. The CDR3 runs 15 residues. CDR3 sequence reads: CASSPTPGGGETQYF. The CDR3, as DNA: TGTGCCAGCAGTCCCACCCCGGGAGGAGGAGAGACCCAGTACTTC.

The rearrangement joins TRBV6-5 to TRBJ1-1; D call uncertain. The germline V gene encodes CDR1 MNHEY and CDR2 SVGAGI. The CDR3 runs to 14 residues. Trimming removed 5 bases at V and 1 base at J, with 11 bases between. The CDR3 DNA reads as TGTGCCAGCAGTGAAGAGGTCCAGAACACTGAAGCTTTCTTT. Translated: CASSEEVQNTEAFF.

This clone was seen a handful of times. The rearrangement links TRBV29-1 to TRBJ2-2; 11 nucleotides match TRBD1. Germline V gives CDR1 SQVTM, CDR2 ANQGSEA. The CDR3 extends over 14 amino acids. Trimming at V came to 7 bases and at J to 4 bases, leaving 5 bases not matched to a gene. As DNA, the CDR3 is TGCAGCGGGGGGGGGACAGGGGGCACCGGGGAGCTGTTTTTT. Its translation: CSGGGTGGTGELFF.

The CDR3 sequence is CASSWGGRGSNQPQHF. CDR3 bases: TGTGCCAGCAGTTGGGGAGGACGGGGGAGCAATCAGCCCCAGCATTTT. The rearrangement uses TRBV27 and TRBJ1-5; TRBD1 is a possible D gene (5 bases). In germline, CDR1 is MNHEY, CDR2 SMNVEV (reference sequence). The germline V and J ends were trimmed by 4 bases and 1 base, with 14 bases remaining between them. The CDR3 consists of 16 residues.

The J gene is TRBJ2-3, the V gene TRBV10-3; TRBD2 matches 9 bases. V shed 6 bases and J 0 bases; nucleotides not matched to a gene: 10. Germline V lookup: CDR1 ENHRY, CDR2 SYGVKD. CDR3 size: 17 residues. CDR3 nucleotides: TGTGCCATCAGCCAGAAGACTAGCGGCCCTAGCACAGATACGCAGTATTTT. This translates into CAISQKTSGPSTDTQYF.

V usage is TRBV6-7 and J usage is TRBJ2-7; 8 bases fit TRBD2. Being an ORF, TRBV6-7 has a function that is uncertain. Germline trimming cut 1 base from V and 4 bases from J; bases unmatched to any gene: 9. This CDR3 is 16 amino acids long. The CDR3 DNA sequence: TGTGCCAGCAGTTACTTCCATCAGCGGGAGTTTTACGAGCAGTACTTC. This encodes CASSYFHQREFYEQYF.

The V call is TRBV9, the J call TRBJ2-1; 12 nucleotides match TRBD2. The CDR3 spans 17 residues. Germline values: CDR1 SGDLS, CDR2 YYNGEE. Trimming cost V 3 bases and J 4 bases; bases outside gene matches: 8. The CDR3 loop reads CASSGASGRAGYNEQFF. The CDR3, as DNA: TGTGCCAGCAGCGGGGCTAGCGGGAGGGCTGGGTACAATGAGCAGTTCTTC. Full variable domain (outside the CDR3, taken from reference TRBV9 and TRBJ2-1): DSGVTQTPKHLITATGQRVTLRCSPRSGDLSVYWYQQSLDQGLQFLIQYYNGEERAKGNILERFSAQQFPDLHSELNLSSLELGDSALYFCASSGASGRAGYNEQFFGPGTRLTVL.

The chain combines TRBV28 with TRBJ2-7; TRBD2 aligns across 10 bases. Germline CDR1 and CDR2: MDHEN and SYDVKM. The CDR3 contains 13 residues. CDR3 coding DNA: TGTGCTTATAGCGGGAGGAACCGCTTCGAGCAGTACTTC. The encoded protein is CAYSGRNRFEQYF.

The rearrangement joins TRBV25-1 to TRBJ2-7; the D is unclear. Germline CDR1 and CDR2: MGHDK and SYGVNS. The germline V and J ends were trimmed by 8 bases and 1 base, with 9 bases remaining between them. The CDR3 is 12 residues long. The CDR3 nucleotides are TGTGCCAGCGGAGACGGGTCCTACGAGCAGTACTTC. This gives the protein CASGDGSYEQYF.

The CDR3 bases are TGTGCCAGCAGCTCGCTAGCGGACAATGAGCAGTTCTTC. Protein sequence: CASSSLADNEQFF. V gene TRBV5-8 combines with J gene TRBJ2-1; TRBD2 agrees at 7 bases. Germline V gene sequence: CDR1 SGHTS, CDR2 YDEGEE. J gave up 5 bases and V 3 bases, and 2 bases lay outside the gene matches. This CDR3 has 13 amino acids.

The genes are TRBV9 and TRBJ2-2, with D possibly matching TRBD2 (6 bases). This CDR3 contains 18 residues. V was cut by 4 bases and J by 5 bases, with 24 bases left in between. The germline CDR1 and CDR2 sequences are SGDLS and YYNGEE. The CDR3 spells CASSPVSGGQLVTGELFF. The CDR3 bases are TGTGCCAGCAGCCCTGTCTCAGGAGGGCAACTAGTTACCGGGGAGCTGTTTTTT.

The chain has TRBV19 and TRBJ2-1, with 10 bases fitting TRBD2. The CDR3 loop spans 16 amino acids. Looked up from germline, CDR1 is LNHDA and CDR2 is SQIVND (reference sequence). V was pared by 1 base and J by 8 bases, with 8 bases of the junction left unmatched. In DNA, the CDR3 is TGTGCCAGTAGTATAGTTCTAGCGGGAGTTTTGGATGAGCAGTTCTTC. This gives the protein CASSIVLAGVLDEQFF.

This clone came up once. The chain employs TRBV7-2 and TRBJ2-1; 14 bases align to TRBD2. J was trimmed by 7 bases and V by 5 bases; bases with no gene match: 4. CDR3 length: 15 residues. CDR1 and CDR2 from the germline V gene are SGHTA and FQGNSA. DNA of the CDR3: TGTGCCAGCAGCCTGGGACTAGCGGGAGTTAATGAGCAGTTCTTC. Translated, it gives CASSLGLAGVNEQFF.

The rearrangement joins TRBV15 to TRBJ2-7, with D perhaps matching TRBD1 (6 bases). The CDR3 contains 17 residues. The ends were cut back, 2 bases at V and 0 bases at J, with 17 bases in the middle. Germline loops: CDR1 LNHNV, CDR2 YYDKDF (reference sequence). The CDR3 DNA sequence: TGTGCCACCAGCAGACCCCACAAGGGGGTTAGCTCCTACGAGCAGTACTTC. Translation gives CATSRPHKGVSSYEQYF.

The chain combines TRBV5-6 with TRBJ1-5, with TRBD1 as a possible D gene (5 bases). Germline assignment: CDR1 SGHDT and CDR2 YYEEEE. The CDR3 is 13 amino acids. V gave up 0 bases and J gave up 6 bases, with 7 bases separating them. CDR3 in amino acids: CASSLADSQPQHF. The DNA of the CDR3 is TGTGCCAGCAGCTTGGCCGACAGTCAGCCCCAGCATTTT.